This T cell receptor (beta chain) was recovered during a study of identical twins. This clonotype appeared a few times. Antigen: not known. Study-wide results and limits: Fewer insertions were carried by abundant cord blood beta clonotypes, but none was seen in memory repertoires.

TCRdb passed the 5' RACE reads through MiXCR, listing each CDR3 protein once. The sample has under 800,000 distinct CDR3 sequences, around 20% seen once. This CDR3 is 16 amino acids long. In germline, CDR1 is SGDLS, CDR2 YYNGEE. The germline V and J ends were trimmed by 0 bases and 9 bases, with 19 bases remaining between them. This same sample was also taken into another study, of T cells expressing NK-cell markers. That work adds: Seven HCMV-seropositive donors and one seronegative donor made up the eight sequenced donors.

The clonotype comes from a young woman in good health. Sequences were obtained from PBMCs. The V call is TRBV9, the J call TRBJ2-1; D assignment may be TRBD1 or TRBD2 (5 bases each). The CDR3 spells CASSVGGDPRGFEQFF. DNA of the CDR3: TGTGCCAGCAGCGTAGGTGGGGACCCCAGAGGGTTTGAGCAGTTCTTC.